The 24 T cell receptor beta chains below all came from one sample that was sequenced in a study of T cells after yellow fever vaccination. TCRdb fed the 5' RACE reads into MiXCR, producing one record per CDR3 protein. Seen here are over 110,000 distinct CDR3 sequences, around 7.7% observed once, and the top ten hold around 0.73%. The sample in question was CD4+ T cells sorted from PBMCs, obtained 5 days after the yellow fever booster vaccination. These TCRs come from a man aged 25 to 40 who received the YFV17D yellow fever vaccine.

This clonotype was seen repeatedly, ten times or more. This chain links TRBV5-1 with TRBJ2-2; 7 bases agree with TRBD1. V was clipped by 1 base and J by 0 bases; unmatched bases: 3. The CDR3 is made up of 16 amino acids. CDR1 SGHRS and CDR2 YFSETQ come from the germline V gene. CDR3 nucleotides: TGCGCCAGCAGCTTGACAGGGGCAACGAACACCGGGGAGCTGTTTTTT. The encoded protein is CASSLTGATNTGELFF.

This clonotype was counted ten times or more. The CDR3: CASSLAAGVYNEQFF. The CDR3 DNA sequence: TGTGCCAGCAGCTTAGCGGCAGGGGTATACAATGAGCAGTTCTTC. The chain recombines TRBV7-2 with TRBJ2-1; weak D call: TRBD1 (6 bases). This CDR3 is built from 15 residues. The V gene lost 0 bases and the J gene lost 4 bases, with 10 bases spanning the gap. Germline V gene lookup returns CDR1 SGHTA and CDR2 FQGNSA.

This clonotype came up many times. Here the CDR3 reads CASSPLTGYYGYTF. In nucleotides, the CDR3 is TGTGCCAGCAGCCCCCTAACAGGGTACTATGGCTACACCTTC. This chain connects TRBV6-1 to TRBJ1-2, with TRBD1 as a possible D gene (6 bases). The germline V gene encodes CDR1 MNHNS and CDR2 SASEGT. The CDR3 length is 14 residues. The germline V and J ends were trimmed by 6 bases and 3 bases, with 14 bases remaining between them.

This clonotype was picked up many times. The chain is built from TRBV30 and TRBJ1-2; tentatively, D is TRBD1 (5 bases). Per germline, CDR1 GTSNPN and CDR2 SVGIG (reference sequence). The germline V and J ends were trimmed by 2 bases and 5 bases, with 12 bases remaining between them. CDR3 length equals 13 residues. For the CDR3, the DNA is TGTGCCTGGAGTCGGGACCGCGTATATGGCTACACCTTC. Its translation is CAWSRDRVYGYTF.

There are many counts of this clonotype. The chain has TRBV3-1 and TRBJ1-1; possible D gene TRBD1, 5 bases. The CDR3 length is 14 residues. Trimming took 0 bases from V and 10 from J, leaving 15 bases between them. Germline V lookup: CDR1 LGHDT, CDR2 YNNKEL (reference sequence). The CDR3 sequence: CASSQEAGHSVAFF. In DNA, the CDR3 is TGTGCCAGCAGCCAAGAAGCAGGGCATTCAGTAGCTTTCTTT.

The chain links TRBV11-3 to TRBJ2-1, with 7 nucleotides matching TRBD2. The CDR3 contains 15 residues. Trimming removed 5 bases from V and 4 bases from J; junction bases left unmatched: 8. Looked up from germline, CDR1 is SGHNT and CDR2 is YENEEA. CDR3 loop: CASSATSVDYNEQFF. CDR3 bases: TGTGCCAGCAGCGCCACTAGCGTGGATTACAATGAGCAGTTCTTC.

This clonotype showed up just a few times. This rearrangement joins TRBV7-2 to TRBJ1-2, with a weak D call TRBD1 (5 bases). From germline, CDR1 is SGHTA and CDR2 FQGNSA. The CDR3 sequence is 16 residues long. V was clipped by 4 bases and J by 3 bases, with 18 bases between them. Here the CDR3 DNA reads TGTGCCAGCAGCTCCGATGGGATTGTGGGGCACTATGGCTACACCTTC. It translates to CASSSDGIVGHYGYTF.

The table lists this clonotype with many counts. The V and J genes are TRBV7-2 and TRBJ1-1; D remains unclear. V was pared by 4 bases and J by 0 bases, with 12 bases between. This CDR3 spans 15 amino acids. Germline V gene data show CDR1 as SGHTA and CDR2 as FQGNSA. CDR3 amino acids: CASSSLGAMNTEAFF. The CDR3 DNA sequence: TGTGCCAGCAGCTCCCTCGGCGCAATGAACACTGAAGCTTTCTTT.

The chain combines TRBV14 with TRBJ2-7; D is ambiguous. This CDR3 spans 18 amino acids. Germline V gives CDR1 SGHDN, CDR2 FVKESK. Trimming pared 1 base from V and 0 bases from J, leaving 19 bases between. The CDR3 DNA is TGTGCCAGCAGCCAAGGGTACAGACCGACCCGTATCTCCTACGAGCAGTACTTC. Translation gives CASSQGYRPTRISYEQYF. Combining the CDR3 with reference TRBV14 and TRBJ2-7 gives the whole variable domain EAGVTQFPSHSVIEKGQTVTLRCDPISGHDNLYWYRRVMGKEIKFLLHFVKESKQDESGMPNNRFLAERTGGTYSTLKVQPAELEDSGVYFCASSQGYRPTRISYEQYFGPGTRLTVT.

This clonotype occurred many times. V is TRBV12-3 or TRBV12-4 and J is TRBJ1-6; the match to TRBD1 covers 7 bases. This CDR3 region has 12 residues. Trimming took 7 bases from V and 14 from J; bases not matched to a gene: 8. As DNA, the CDR3 is TGTGCCAGCACCCTCCCAGGGGGTTCCCTCCACTTT. This codes for CASTLPGGSLHF.

In its sample, this clonotype was seen many times. The J gene is TRBJ2-5, the V gene TRBV4-3; D gene ambiguous. Trimming removed 2 bases from V and 3 bases from J, with 7 bases in between. CDR1 and CDR2 from the germline V gene are LGHNA and YSLEER. This CDR3 is built from 13 residues. CDR3 protein: CASSQRSEETQYF. The CDR3 nucleotides are TGCGCCAGCAGCCAAAGGAGCGAAGAGACCCAGTACTTC.

This clonotype was detected ten times or more. The chain couples TRBV4-3 to TRBJ2-4; TRBD1 might be the D (6 bases). Trimming took off 2 bases at V and 8 bases at J, with 13 bases between the two ends. From germline, CDR1 is LGHNA and CDR2 YSLEER. This CDR3 spans 14 amino acids. The CDR3 sequence: CASSQNDRRDIQYF. DNA of the CDR3: TGCGCCAGCAGCCAAAACGACAGGCGGGACATTCAGTACTTC.

This sequence joins TRBV6-2 or TRBV6-3 and TRBJ2-7, with 8 bases that match TRBD2. From germline, CDR1 is MNHEY and CDR2 SVGEGT. The CDR3 extends over 13 amino acids. The trim removed 5 bases at V and 7 bases at J, leaving 7 bases unmatched. Written as DNA, the CDR3 is TGTGCCAGCAGTCCTCGCCGGGAGGGGGAGCAGTACTTC. Translation gives CASSPRREGEQYF.

This clonotype was seen a handful of times. V is TRBV20-1 and J is TRBJ2-1; 14 nucleotides agree with TRBD2. Germline V lookup: CDR1 DFQATT, CDR2 SNEGSKA (reference sequence). This CDR3 has 21 residues. The trim removed 3 bases at V and 3 bases at J, leaving 19 bases unmatched. The CDR3 reads CSARNIGTSGSGGPGYNEQFF. CDR3 coding DNA: TGCAGTGCTAGGAACATCGGGACTAGCGGGAGTGGGGGGCCTGGCTACAATGAGCAGTTCTTC.

This clonotype was observed at least ten times. The junction and the germline gene differ at one end; a read error may be behind it. V usage is TRBV2 and J usage is TRBJ2-3, with 11 bases identical to TRBD2. The CDR3 is made up of 12 amino acids. Looked up from germline, CDR1 is SNHLY and CDR2 is FYNNEI. CDR3 sequence reads: CASSLSGRASFF. In DNA form, the CDR3 reads TGTGCCAGCAGTCTTAGCGGGAGGGCCTCTTTTTTT.

This clonotype was seen many times. The V gene is TRBV15, the J gene TRBJ2-7; D ambiguous. Per the germline V gene, CDR1 is LNHNV and CDR2 is YYDKDF (reference sequence). The CDR3 runs to 12 residues. V dropped 5 bases and J dropped 3 bases, with 8 bases sitting between them. CDR3: CATSLAHYEQYF. CDR3 sequence (DNA): TGTGCCACCAGCCTCGCGCACTACGAGCAGTACTTC.

In this sample, this clonotype turned up a few times. The chain uses TRBV7-2 and TRBJ2-5; no definite D call. In germline, CDR1 is SGHTA, CDR2 FQGNSA. Trimming stripped 1 base from V and 6 bases from J, with 9 bases between. The CDR3 has 13 amino acids. The CDR3 protein is CASSLEGRQTQYF. CDR3 nucleotides: TGTGCCAGCAGCTTAGAGGGTCGGCAGACCCAGTACTTC.

The table lists this clonotype with many counts. The germline gene is not matched at one end of the junction; a read error may be the cause. This sequence joins TRBV29-1 and TRBJ2-4; 12 positions match TRBD1. CDR3 length: 15 amino acids. Germline V gene data show CDR1 as SQVTM and CDR2 as ANQGSEA. The CDR3 DNA reads TGCAGCGTTGACCCCCTAGGGGGACAGGGGGCTGGGATACACTTC. It is translated as CSVDPLGGQGAGIHF.

This clonotype was seen ten or more times. V gene TRBV12-3 or TRBV12-4 combines with J gene TRBJ2-1; D is undetermined. Trimming left V 5 bases short and J 0 bases short, with 8 bases between. This CDR3 spans 14 amino acids. CDR3 sequence: CASSILSSYNEQFF. The CDR3 nucleotides are TGTGCCAGCAGTATCCTTAGCTCCTACAATGAGCAGTTCTTC.

The sample holds a few counts of this clonotype. This chain links TRBV7-9 with TRBJ1-2; D uncertain. This CDR3 region has 13 residues. Germline V lookup: CDR1 SEHNR, CDR2 FQNEAQ (reference sequence). V was cut by 4 bases and J by 10 bases, with 16 bases left in between. DNA of the CDR3: TGTGCCAGCAGCTCCCCCAATGAGCCGATCTACACCTTC. Encoded protein: CASSSPNEPIYTF.

This clonotype was seen a single time. The chain joins TRBV19 to TRBJ1-6, with D perhaps TRBD1 (6 bases). The V and J ends lost 1 base and 10 bases respectively, with 11 bases between them. The CDR3 spans 14 residues. Per the germline V gene, CDR1 is LNHDA and CDR2 is SQIVND (reference sequence). The CDR3 here is CASSIAQGESPLHF. CDR3 nucleotides: TGTGCCAGTAGTATAGCACAGGGCGAATCACCCCTCCACTTT. Complete variable domain (other parts from reference TRBV19 and TRBJ1-6): DGGITQSPKYLFRKEGQNVTLSCEQNLNHDAMYWYRQDPGQGLRLIYYSQIVNDFQKGDIAEGYSVSREKKESFPLTVTSAQKNPTAFYLCASSIAQGESPLHFGNGTRLTVT.

This clonotype showed up many times. The chain couples TRBV25-1 to TRBJ2-7; D may be TRBD1 (5 bases). CDR3 length: 15 amino acids. Germline V lookup: CDR1 MGHDK, CDR2 SYGVNS. V gave up 0 bases and J gave up 1 base, with 10 bases separating them. CDR3 DNA: TGTGCCAGCAGTGAATATGGTGCAGGGTCCTACGAGCAGTACTTC. Encoded protein: CASSEYGAGSYEQYF.

About this clonotype itself: A much larger clone is a single base away; this may be a read error. The CDR3 DNA sequence: TGTGCCAGCATGATTAGCGGGAAGGTCTCCGGGGAGCTGTTTTTT. Encoded protein: CASMISGKVSGELFF. The chain carries TRBV7-2 and TRBJ2-2; TRBD2 aligns across 8 bases. V was pared by 7 bases and J by 6 bases, with 10 bases of the junction left unmatched. The CDR3 is made up of 15 amino acids. The germline V gene has CDR1 SGHTA and CDR2 FQGNSA.

This clonotype has a count of ten or more. The J gene is TRBJ2-5, the V gene TRBV12-3 or TRBV12-4, with D possibly called TRBD1 or TRBD2 (6 bases each). V lost 7 bases, J lost 2 bases, and 17 bases lay in between. This CDR3 contains 15 residues. The CDR3 is CASKLGGGIQETQYF. DNA of the CDR3: TGTGCCAGCAAACTCGGGGGCGGGATTCAAGAGACCCAGTACTTC.